This T cell receptor (beta chain) came from a study of Graves' ophthalmopathy and Graves' hyperthyroidism. The CDR3 loop spans 14 amino acids. The germline V and J ends were trimmed by 3 bases and 0 bases, with 8 bases remaining between them. Germline CDR1 is LNHNV and CDR2 is YYDKDF (reference sequence). Patients were left out if they had other autoimmune diseases, uncontrolled infections, pregnancy or lactation. RNA served as the template for amplifying TCR beta CDR3 regions. In the first round, RT-PCR was carried out with HTBI primers, and a multiplex PCR formed the second round. A single record per CDR3 protein comes from TCRdb applying MiXCR to the multiplex PCR reads. The sample yields 400,000 to 450,000 distinct CDR3 sequences, roughly 21% seen once.

Specimen: peripheral blood. The V call is TRBV15, the J call TRBJ1-2; D call uncertain. The TCR originated in a woman between 18 and 29 years old with stable Graves' hyperthyroidism. The CDR3 DNA sequence: TGTGCCACCAGCAGCATCCGAGCTAACTATGGCTACACCTTC. Amino acids: CATSSIRANYGYTF.